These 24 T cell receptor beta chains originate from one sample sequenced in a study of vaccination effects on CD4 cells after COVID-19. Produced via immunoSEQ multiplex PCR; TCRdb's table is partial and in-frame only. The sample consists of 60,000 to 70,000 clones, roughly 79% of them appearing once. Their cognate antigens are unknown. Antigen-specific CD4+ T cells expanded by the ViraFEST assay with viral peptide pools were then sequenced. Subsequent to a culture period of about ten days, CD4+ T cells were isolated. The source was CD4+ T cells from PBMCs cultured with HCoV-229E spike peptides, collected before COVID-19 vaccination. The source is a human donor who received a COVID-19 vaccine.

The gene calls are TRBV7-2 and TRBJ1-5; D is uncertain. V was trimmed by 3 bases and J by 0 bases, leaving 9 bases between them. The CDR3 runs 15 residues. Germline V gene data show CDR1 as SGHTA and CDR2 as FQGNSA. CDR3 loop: CASSLGGFSNQPQHF. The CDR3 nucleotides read TGTGCCAGCAGCTTGGGAGGGTTTAGCAATCAGCCCCAGCATTTT.

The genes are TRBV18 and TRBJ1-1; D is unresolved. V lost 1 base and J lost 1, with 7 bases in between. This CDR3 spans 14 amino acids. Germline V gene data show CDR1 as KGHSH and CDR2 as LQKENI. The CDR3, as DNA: TGTGCCAGCTCACCACTGGAAACGAACACTGAAGCTTTCTTT. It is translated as CASSPLETNTEAFF.

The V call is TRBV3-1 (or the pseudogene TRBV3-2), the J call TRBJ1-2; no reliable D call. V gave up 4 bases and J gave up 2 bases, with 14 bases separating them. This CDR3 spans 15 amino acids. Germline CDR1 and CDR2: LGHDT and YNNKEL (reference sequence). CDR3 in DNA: TGTGCCAGCAGCCCCTTTGCCGTGGCGAACTATGGCTACACCTTC. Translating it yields CASSPFAVANYGYTF.

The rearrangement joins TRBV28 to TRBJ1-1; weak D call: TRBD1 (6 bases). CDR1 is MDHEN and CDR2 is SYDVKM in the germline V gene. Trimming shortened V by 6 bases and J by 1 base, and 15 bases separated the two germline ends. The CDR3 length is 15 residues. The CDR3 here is CASRLPQGRNTEAFF. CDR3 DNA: TGTGCCAGCAGACTTCCACAGGGCAGGAACACTGAAGCTTTCTTT.

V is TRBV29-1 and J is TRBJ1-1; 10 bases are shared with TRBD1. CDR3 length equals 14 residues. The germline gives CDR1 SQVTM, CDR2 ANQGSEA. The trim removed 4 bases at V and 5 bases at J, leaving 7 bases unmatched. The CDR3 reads CSVGDRGHWTEAFF. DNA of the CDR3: TGCAGCGTTGGTGACAGGGGGCATTGGACTGAAGCTTTCTTT.

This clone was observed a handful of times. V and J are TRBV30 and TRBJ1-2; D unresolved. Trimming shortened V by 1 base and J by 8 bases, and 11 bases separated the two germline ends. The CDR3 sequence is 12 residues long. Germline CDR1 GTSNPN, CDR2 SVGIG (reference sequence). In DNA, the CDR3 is TGTGCCTGGAGTGGACACCCTGGGGGCTACACCTTC. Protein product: CAWSGHPGGYTF.

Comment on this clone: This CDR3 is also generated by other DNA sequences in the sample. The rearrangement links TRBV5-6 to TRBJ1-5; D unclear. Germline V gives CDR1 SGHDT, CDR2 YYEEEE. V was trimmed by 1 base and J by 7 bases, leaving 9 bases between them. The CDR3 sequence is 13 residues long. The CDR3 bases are TGTGCCAGCAGCTTGACTGGGAGCCAGCCCCAGCATTTT. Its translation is CASSLTGSQPQHF.

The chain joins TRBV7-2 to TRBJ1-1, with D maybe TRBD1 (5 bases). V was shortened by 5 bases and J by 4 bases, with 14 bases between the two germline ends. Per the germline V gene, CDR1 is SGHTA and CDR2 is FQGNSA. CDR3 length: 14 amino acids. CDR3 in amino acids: CASSEGGGGTEAFF. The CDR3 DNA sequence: TGTGCCAGCAGCGAGGGTGGGGGGGGCACTGAAGCTTTCTTT.

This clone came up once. This chain's CDR3 is CASSMMGGSDTQYF. CDR3 coding DNA: TGTGCCAGTAGTATGATGGGGGGCTCAGATACGCAGTATTTT. The chain is built from TRBV19 and TRBJ2-3; the D call may be TRBD1 or TRBD2 (6 bases each). V dropped 3 bases and J dropped 4 bases, with 11 bases sitting between them. The CDR3 covers 14 residues. Germline CDR1 and CDR2: LNHDA and SQIVND (reference sequence).

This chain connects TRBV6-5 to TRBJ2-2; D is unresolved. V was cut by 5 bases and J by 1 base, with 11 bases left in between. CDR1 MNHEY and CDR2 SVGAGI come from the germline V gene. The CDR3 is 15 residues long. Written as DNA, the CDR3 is TGTGCCAGCAGTAATCGGCTGGGGAACACCGGGGAGCTGTTTTTT. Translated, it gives CASSNRLGNTGELFF.

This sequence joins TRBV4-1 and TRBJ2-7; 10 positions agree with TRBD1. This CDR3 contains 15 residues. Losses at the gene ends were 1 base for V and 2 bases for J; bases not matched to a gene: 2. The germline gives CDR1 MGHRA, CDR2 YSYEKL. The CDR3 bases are TGCGCCAGCAGCCAAGGGACAGGGGGACCCTACGAGCAGTACGTC. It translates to CASSQGTGGPYEQYV.

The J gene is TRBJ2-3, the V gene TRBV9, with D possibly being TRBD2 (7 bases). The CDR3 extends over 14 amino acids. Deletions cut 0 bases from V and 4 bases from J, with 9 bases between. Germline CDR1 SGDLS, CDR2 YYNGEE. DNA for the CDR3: TGTGCCAGCAGCGTAGGAGGGGGGGCAGATACGCAGTATTTT. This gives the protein CASSVGGGADTQYF. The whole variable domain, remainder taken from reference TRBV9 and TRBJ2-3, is DSGVTQTPKHLITATGQRVTLRCSPRSGDLSVYWYQQSLDQGLQFLIQYYNGEERAKGNILERFSAQQFPDLHSELNLSSLELGDSALYFCASSVGGGADTQYFGPGTRLTVL.

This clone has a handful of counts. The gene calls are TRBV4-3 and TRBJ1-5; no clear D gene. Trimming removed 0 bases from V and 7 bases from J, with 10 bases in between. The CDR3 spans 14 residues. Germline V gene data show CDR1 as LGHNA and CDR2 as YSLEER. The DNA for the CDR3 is TGCGCCAGCAGCCAAGAAACGGGTTCACAGCCCCAGCATTTT. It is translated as CASSQETGSQPQHF.

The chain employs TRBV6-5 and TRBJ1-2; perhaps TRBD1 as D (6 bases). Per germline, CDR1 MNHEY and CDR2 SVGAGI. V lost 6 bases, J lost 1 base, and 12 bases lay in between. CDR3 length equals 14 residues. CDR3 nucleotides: TGTGCCAGCAGACCACAGGGTTATAACTATGGCTACACCTTC. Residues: CASRPQGYNYGYTF.

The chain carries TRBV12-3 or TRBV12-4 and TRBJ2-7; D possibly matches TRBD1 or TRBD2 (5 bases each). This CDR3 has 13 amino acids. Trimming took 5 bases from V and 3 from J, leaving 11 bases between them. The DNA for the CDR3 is TGTGCCAGCAGTACTGGGGGTAGCTACGAGCAGTACGTC. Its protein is CASSTGGSYEQYV.

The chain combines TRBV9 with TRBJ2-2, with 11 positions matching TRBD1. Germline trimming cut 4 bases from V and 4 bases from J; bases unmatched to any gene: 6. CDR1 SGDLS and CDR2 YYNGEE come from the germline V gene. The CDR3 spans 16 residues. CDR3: CASSTGTGGRTGELFF. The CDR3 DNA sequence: TGTGCCAGCAGCACGGGGACAGGGGGGCGCACCGGGGAGCTGTTTTTT.

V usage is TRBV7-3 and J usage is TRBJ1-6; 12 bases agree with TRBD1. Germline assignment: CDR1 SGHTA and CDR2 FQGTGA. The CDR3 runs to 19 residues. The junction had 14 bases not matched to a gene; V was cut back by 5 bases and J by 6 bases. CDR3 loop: CASSRTGPGQGASNSPLHF. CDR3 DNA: TGTGCCAGCAGCCGAACAGGGCCGGGACAGGGGGCAAGTAATTCACCCCTCCACTTT.

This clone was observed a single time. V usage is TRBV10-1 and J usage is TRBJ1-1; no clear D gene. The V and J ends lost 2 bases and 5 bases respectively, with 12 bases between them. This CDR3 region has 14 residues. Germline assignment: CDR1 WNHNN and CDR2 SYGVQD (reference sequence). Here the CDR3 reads CASSENLGKTEAFF. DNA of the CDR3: TGCGCCAGCAGTGAGAATCTGGGGAAAACTGAAGCTTTCTTT.

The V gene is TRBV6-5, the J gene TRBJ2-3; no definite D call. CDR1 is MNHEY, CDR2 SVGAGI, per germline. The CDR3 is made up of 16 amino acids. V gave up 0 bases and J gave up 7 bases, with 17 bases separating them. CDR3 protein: CASSYSVHSEFYTQYF. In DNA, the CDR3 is TGTGCCAGCAGTTACTCAGTACATTCGGAATTTTATACGCAGTATTTT.

CDR3 sequence: CASSLGENEKLFF. The CDR3 nucleotides read TGCGCCAGCAGCTTGGGAGAGAATGAAAAACTGTTTTTT. The V call is TRBV5-1, the J call TRBJ1-4; D unresolved. Germline lookup yields CDR1 SGHRS and CDR2 YFSETQ. The CDR3 covers 13 residues. V lost 0 bases to trimming and J lost 5 bases, with 5 bases between them.

The CDR3 here is CASSQKWNTEAFF. CDR3 sequence (DNA): TGTGCCAGCAGCCAAAAGTGGAACACTGAAGCTTTCTTT. V and J are TRBV14 and TRBJ1-1; no clear D gene. The CDR3 loop spans 13 amino acids. Trimming cost V 2 bases and J 1 base, with 5 bases left between them. Looked up from germline, CDR1 is SGHDN and CDR2 is FVKESK.

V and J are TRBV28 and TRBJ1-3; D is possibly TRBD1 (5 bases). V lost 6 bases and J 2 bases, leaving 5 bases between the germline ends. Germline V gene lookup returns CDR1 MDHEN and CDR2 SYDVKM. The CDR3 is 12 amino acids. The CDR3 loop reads CASRQAGNTIYF. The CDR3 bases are TGTGCCAGCAGACAGGCTGGAAACACCATATATTTT.

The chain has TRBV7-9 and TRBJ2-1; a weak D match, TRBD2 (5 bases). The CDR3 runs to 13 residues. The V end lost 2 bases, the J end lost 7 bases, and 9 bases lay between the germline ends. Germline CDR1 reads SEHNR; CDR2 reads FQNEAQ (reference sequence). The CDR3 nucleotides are TGTGCCAGCAGCTTATCTGCGGGTAATGAGCAGTTCTTC. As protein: CASSLSAGNEQFF.

CDR3 sequence (DNA): TGTGCCAGCAGCTTAACGTCGGATCGGGGTAGTACCGGGGAGCTGTTTTTT. The encoded protein is CASSLTSDRGSTGELFF. This chain links TRBV7-3 with TRBJ2-2, with D possibly being TRBD2 (5 bases). This CDR3 comprises 17 residues. The germline CDR1 and CDR2 sequences are SGHTA and FQGTGA. Trimming pared 0 bases from V and 5 bases from J, leaving 16 bases between.